The 28 T cell receptor beta chains below come from one sample, sequenced in a study of human T cells and chemical hapten exposure. Time point specified: patch test 1, 2 weeks after DPC sensitization. Treatment defined: therapeutic diphenylcyclopropenone sensitization with weekly scalp DPC. MiXCR, run by TCRdb on the RACE reads, gives a single entry per CDR3 protein. The table has 300,000 to 350,000 distinct CDR3 sequences, about 7% seen once. The material sequenced was whole blood, taken in connection with sensitization to the hapten diphenylcyclopropenone (DPC). Receptors were obtained from a woman younger than 30 with alopecia areata. Some clones in this sample may be carry-over from other donors' samples.

This clonotype was observed at least ten times. The V call is TRBV27, the J call TRBJ2-2; D is unclear. Germline V lookup: CDR1 MNHEY, CDR2 SMNVEV (reference sequence). CDR3 length: 14 residues. V lost 7 bases to trimming and J lost 1 base, with 10 bases between them. The CDR3 region has the DNA TGTGCCAGCACTTATGACGGGAACACCGGGGAGCTGTTTTTT. Amino acids: CASTYDGNTGELFF.

This clonotype was counted at least ten times. The chain is built from TRBV7-2 and TRBJ2-5; D call uncertain. The germline V gene has CDR1 SGHTA and CDR2 FQGNSA. The germline V and J ends were trimmed by 5 bases and 0 bases, with 13 bases remaining between them. The CDR3 has 15 amino acids. The CDR3 protein is CASSPRLQYQETQYF. CDR3 coding DNA: TGTGCCAGCAGCCCCCGACTTCAGTACCAAGAGACCCAGTACTTC.

The sample holds many counts of this clonotype. V and J are TRBV5-1 and TRBJ2-5, with 8 bases matching TRBD1. Germline V lookup: CDR1 SGHRS, CDR2 YFSETQ. V shed 4 bases and J 5 bases; nucleotides not matched to a gene: 13. The CDR3 contains 16 residues. The CDR3 DNA sequence: TGCGCCAGCAGCCAGACAATGACAGGGGTCGGCGAGACCCAGTACTTC. Amino acid sequence: CASSQTMTGVGETQYF.

This clonotype was seen repeatedly, ten times or more. The rearrangement uses TRBV5-1 and TRBJ1-5, with D possibly TRBD1 on 6 matching bases. CDR3 length: 20 residues. Germline V gene lookup returns CDR1 SGHRS and CDR2 YFSETQ. The V end lost 1 base, the J end lost 0 bases, and 23 bases lay between the germline ends. Here the CDR3 DNA reads TGCGCCAGCAGCTTGTCGTCTAGGACAGTATACCCATATAGCAATCAGCCCCAGCATTTT. This codes for CASSLSSRTVYPYSNQPQHF.

This clonotype was seen more than once but under ten times. This sequence joins TRBV18 and TRBJ1-2; no clear D gene. The V gene lost 1 base and the J gene lost 0 bases, with 9 bases spanning the gap. The CDR3 sequence is 15 residues long. Per germline, CDR1 KGHSH and CDR2 LQKENI. The CDR3 DNA follows: TGTGCCAGCTCACCACAGGTCCAAGCTAACTATGGCTACACCTTC. Amino acids: CASSPQVQANYGYTF.

This clonotype came up a few times. This chain joins TRBV11-1 and TRBJ2-5; tentatively, D is TRBD1 (5 bases). CDR1 SGHAT and CDR2 FQDESV come from the germline V gene (reference sequence). V lost 6 bases to trimming and J lost 2 bases, with 13 bases between them. The CDR3 has 14 amino acids. CDR3 in DNA: TGTGCCAGCAGTTTCACAGACAGACAAGAGACCCAGTACTTC. It codes for CASSFTDRQETQYF.

The table lists this clonotype with many counts. The chain employs TRBV21-1 and TRBJ2-3; TRBD1 was called by the table and not checked on the DNA. TRBV21-1 is deemed a pseudogene. This CDR3 region has 17 residues. DNA of the CDR3: TGTGCCAGCAGCGAACCCCTACGGGGGGGTAGCACAGATACGCAGTATTTT. Translating gives CASSEPLRGGSTDTQYF.

This clonotype was detected only a few times. The gene calls are TRBV9 and TRBJ1-5; weak D call: TRBD1 (6 bases). With 1 base removed from V and 0 bases from J, the gap between germline ends came to 23 bases. Germline CDR1 is SGDLS and CDR2 is YYNGEE. The CDR3 contains 20 residues. CDR3 sequence: CASSVTKRQVILNSNQPQHF. The CDR3 bases are TGTGCCAGCAGCGTAACGAAAAGACAGGTCATTCTAAATAGCAATCAGCCCCAGCATTTT.

This clonotype was picked up one time. The chain uses TRBV6-5 and TRBJ2-5, with TRBD2 matching over 10 bases. V was clipped by 5 bases and J by 2 bases; unmatched bases: 2. There are 14 residues in the CDR3. Germline V CDR1 and CDR2: MNHEY, SVGAGI. The CDR3 coding sequence is TGTGCCAGCAGTGCTAGCGGGGGACAAGAGACCCAGTACTTC. Amino acid sequence: CASSASGGQETQYF.

The chain couples TRBV20-1 to TRBJ2-3; 9 positions match TRBD1. CDR3 length: 15 amino acids. Unmatched junction bases numbered 6, after V lost 0 bases and J lost 5 bases. In germline, CDR1 is DFQATT, CDR2 SNEGSKA (reference sequence). CDR3 in amino acids: CSARDPQGAEDTQYF. The CDR3 DNA follows: TGCAGTGCTAGAGATCCACAGGGGGCAGAAGATACGCAGTATTTT.

CDR3 loop: CASSWLTGNTEAFF. The CDR3 nucleotides are TGTGCCAGCAGTTGGTTGACAGGGAACACTGAAGCTTTCTTT. The genes are TRBV28 and TRBJ1-1; D is possibly TRBD1 (6 bases). Trimming pared 4 bases from V and 1 base from J, leaving 10 bases between. Germline CDR1 reads MDHEN; CDR2 reads SYDVKM. The CDR3 totals 14 residues.

This clonotype has just a few counts. This chain uses TRBV6-2 or TRBV6-3 with TRBJ2-1; 15 bases align to TRBD2. The CDR3 spans 12 residues. The ends lost 9 bases at V and 13 bases at J; junction bases unmatched: 4. Germline CDR1 MNHEY, CDR2 SVGEGT. In nucleotides, the CDR3 is TGTGCCAGTGGGACTAGCGGGGGGTCACAGTTCTTC. Protein sequence: CASGTSGGSQFF.

This clonotype has only a few counts. The chain couples TRBV5-6 to TRBJ2-2; D perhaps matches TRBD2 (6 bases). Germline CDR1 reads SGHDT; CDR2 reads YYEEEE. With 2 bases removed from V and 4 bases from J, the gap between germline ends came to 15 bases. The length of the CDR3 is 16 residues. The CDR3 sequence: CASSFYGRGSTGELFF. CDR3 bases: TGTGCCAGCAGCTTTTACGGCCGGGGGTCCACCGGGGAGCTGTTTTTT.

The CDR3: CASSLGGRGLQMNTEAFF. The CDR3 DNA follows: TGTGCCAGCAGTTTAGGGGGCAGGGGGCTACAGATGAACACTGAAGCTTTCTTT. The chain combines TRBV12-3 or TRBV12-4 with TRBJ1-1; 8 bases match TRBD1. J was trimmed by 0 bases and V by 1 base; bases with no gene match: 10. CDR3 length: 18 amino acids.

This clonotype was seen many times. V and J are TRBV2 and TRBJ2-1, with D possibly TRBD2 on 5 matching bases. This CDR3 is 15 amino acids long. CDR1 and CDR2 (germline): SNHLY, FYNNEI. The V and J ends lost 7 bases and 5 bases respectively, with 18 bases between them. CDR3 sequence: CASTKGLAQDNEQFF. The DNA for the CDR3 is TGTGCCAGCACAAAAGGACTGGCTCAGGACAATGAGCAGTTCTTC.

This clonotype was seen only a few times. This chain joins TRBV5-1 and TRBJ2-1; D may be TRBD1 (6 bases). With 3 bases removed from V and 1 base from J, the gap between germline ends came to 11 bases. Germline V gene data show CDR1 as SGHRS and CDR2 as YFSETQ. The CDR3 runs to 15 residues. The CDR3 bases are TGCGCCAGCAGCTCCCCGACAGGATCCTACAATGAGCAGTTCTTC. Translating gives CASSSPTGSYNEQFF.

This clonotype was seen more than once but under ten times. The genes are TRBV6-6 and TRBJ1-2; D is perhaps TRBD1 (6 bases). V shed 0 bases and J shed 6 bases, with 11 bases lying between them. The CDR3 sequence is 14 residues long. The germline gives CDR1 MNHNY, CDR2 SVGAGI (reference sequence). The CDR3 DNA sequence: TGTGCCAGCAGTTACTCTGGCAGGGGAAATGGCTACACCTTC. Translation gives CASSYSGRGNGYTF.

The genes are TRBV3-1 and TRBJ1-2; D is ambiguous. The CDR3 consists of 13 residues. The V end was cut by 4 bases, the J end by 4 bases, with 10 bases between. Germline CDR1 is LGHDT and CDR2 is YNNKEL (reference sequence). For the CDR3, the DNA is TGTGCCAGCAGCCCTCACGCTCCCTATGGCTACACCTTC. This codes for CASSPHAPYGYTF.

This clonotype was observed at least ten times. The chain links TRBV27 to TRBJ2-3; 8 nucleotides match TRBD1. CDR1 and CDR2 (germline): MNHEY, SMNVEV (reference sequence). CDR3 length equals 17 residues. J lost 2 bases, V lost 2 bases, and 9 bases had no gene match. The CDR3 is CASSLTGQGIYTDTQYF. Written as DNA, the CDR3 is TGTGCCAGCAGTTTAACCGGACAGGGTATTTACACAGATACGCAGTATTTT.

This clonotype was observed a handful of times. The chain employs TRBV2 and TRBJ2-4; 9 nucleotides agree with TRBD1. Trimming took 4 bases from V and 6 from J; bases not matched to a gene: 1. Germline CDR1 is SNHLY and CDR2 is FYNNEI. This CDR3 is 13 amino acids long. CDR3: CASSGGQGNIQYF. The CDR3 region has the DNA TGTGCCAGCAGTGGGGGACAGGGAAACATTCAGTACTTC.

The V call is TRBV5-5, the J call TRBJ2-1; either TRBD1 or TRBD2 may supply D (6 bases each). Deletions cut 0 bases from V and 4 bases from J, with 11 bases between. This CDR3 contains 15 residues. Per the germline V gene, CDR1 is SGHKS and CDR2 is YYEKEE (reference sequence). The CDR3 DNA reads TGTGCCAGCAGCTTGGAGGGGGGCGATTACAATGAGCAGTTCTTC. It specifies CASSLEGGDYNEQFF.

This rearrangement joins TRBV28 to TRBJ2-6, with D perhaps TRBD1 (6 bases). V lost 4 bases, J lost 0 bases, and 10 bases lay in between. The CDR3 is 16 residues long. The V gene's germline CDR1 is MDHEN and CDR2 SYDVKM. CDR3 in DNA: TGTGCCAGCAGTTCGAGACAGGTCTCTGGGGCCAACGTCCTGACTTTC. Encoded protein: CASSSRQVSGANVLTF.

The chain uses TRBV4-3 and TRBJ2-1, with 10 nucleotides matching TRBD2. V dropped 4 bases and J dropped 8; count of bases not matched to a gene: 8. This CDR3 has 15 amino acids. Germline CDR1 reads LGHNA; CDR2 reads YSLEER. DNA of the CDR3: TGCGCCAGCAGCCTAGAGCGGGGGGGGTTCCATGAGCAGTTCTTC. Translating it yields CASSLERGGFHEQFF.

In its sample, this clonotype was seen many times. The chain recombines TRBV20-1 with TRBJ1-2; tentative D call: TRBD1 (6 bases). Between the trimmed V and J ends, which lost 0 bases and 2 bases, there was a span of 10 bases. Germline values: CDR1 DFQATT, CDR2 SNEGSKA (reference sequence). This CDR3 comprises 14 residues. In nucleotides, the CDR3 is TGCAGTGCTAGAGATACCACAGGGAACTATGGCTACACCTTC. This encodes CSARDTTGNYGYTF.

This clonotype was picked up many times. The rearrangement links TRBV6-2 or TRBV6-3 to TRBJ1-5, with 10 bases identical to TRBD1. Germline values: CDR1 MNHEY, CDR2 SVGEGT. J gave up 3 bases and V 2 bases, and 16 bases lay outside the gene matches. This CDR3 spans 20 amino acids. The CDR3: CASSYIPGTGATLNNQPQHF. CDR3 DNA: TGTGCCAGCAGTTACATTCCCGGGACAGGGGCAACCCTAAACAATCAGCCCCAGCATTTT.

The sample holds a few counts of this clonotype. The V and J genes are TRBV5-1 and TRBJ2-2; perhaps TRBD2 as D (6 bases). Germline lookup yields CDR1 SGHRS and CDR2 YFSETQ. Trimming left V 1 base short and J 2 bases short, with 12 bases between. This CDR3 has 16 amino acids. The CDR3 sequence is CASSLTSGLNTGELFF. The CDR3 coding sequence is TGCGCCAGCAGCTTGACCAGCGGGTTAAACACCGGGGAGCTGTTTTTT.

This clonotype was observed a handful of times. CDR3 in amino acids: CASSLGAGSGNTIYF. The CDR3 nucleotides are TGTGCCAGCAGCTTAGGGGCAGGGAGTGGAAACACCATATATTTT. The chain couples TRBV7-2 to TRBJ1-3, with D possibly matching TRBD1 (5 bases). This CDR3 has 15 amino acids. CDR1 is SGHTA, CDR2 FQGNSA, per germline. V lost 1 base to trimming and J lost 3 bases, with 10 bases between them.

This chain uses TRBV6-2 or TRBV6-3 with TRBJ2-1; 10 bases are shared with TRBD2. The V gene end was trimmed by 2 bases and the J gene end by 10 bases; junction bases not matched to a gene: 11. Germline loops: CDR1 MNHEY, CDR2 SVGEGT. The CDR3 has 16 residues. The CDR3 spells CASSYHRLAGAPEQFF. In DNA form, the CDR3 reads TGTGCCAGCAGTTACCACCGACTAGCGGGCGCACCCGAGCAGTTCTTC.